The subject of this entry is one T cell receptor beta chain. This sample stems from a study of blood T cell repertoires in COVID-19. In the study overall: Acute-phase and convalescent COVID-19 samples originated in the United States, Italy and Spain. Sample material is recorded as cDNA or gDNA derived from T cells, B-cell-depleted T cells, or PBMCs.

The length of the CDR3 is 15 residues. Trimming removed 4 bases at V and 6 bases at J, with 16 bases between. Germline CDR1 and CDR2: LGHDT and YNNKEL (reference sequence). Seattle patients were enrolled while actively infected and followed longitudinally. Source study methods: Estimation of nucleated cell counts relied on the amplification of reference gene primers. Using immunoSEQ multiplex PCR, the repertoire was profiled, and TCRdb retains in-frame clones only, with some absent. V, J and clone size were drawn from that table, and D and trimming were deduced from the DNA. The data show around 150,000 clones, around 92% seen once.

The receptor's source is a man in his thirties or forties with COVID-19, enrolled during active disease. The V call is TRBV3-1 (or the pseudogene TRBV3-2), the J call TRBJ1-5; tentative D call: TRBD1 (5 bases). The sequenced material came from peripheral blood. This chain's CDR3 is CASSPNGGEAQPQHF. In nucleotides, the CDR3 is TGTGCCAGCAGCCCGAACGGGGGGGAGGCTCAGCCCCAGCATTTT.